The entry that follows covers one T cell receptor (beta chain) sequence. Original methodology: The assay estimated nucleated cells by amplifying reference gene primers. Only in-frame clones appear in the TCRdb table, and some are missing; sequencing was by immunoSEQ multiplex PCR. The V and J calls and clone size are taken from that table; D and trimming were inferred from the DNA. This repertoire shows around 150,000 clones, around 81% found once; its top ten account for approximately 5%. These data originate in a study of blood T cell repertoires in COVID-19. Whole-study context: The United States, Italy and Spain were the sources of the acute and convalescent COVID-19 samples. From T cells, B-cell-depleted T cells, or PBMCs came the material, which was cDNA or gDNA.

Per the germline V gene, CDR1 is KGHSH and CDR2 is LQKENI. Trimming took off 5 bases at V and 4 bases at J, with 11 bases between the two ends. The CDR3 sequence is 13 residues long. Sequenced: peripheral blood. This sequence originates from a woman aged 45-59 years with acute or convalescent COVID-19. The rearrangement joins TRBV18 to TRBJ1-1, with a possible D match to TRBD1 (6 bases). The CDR3 DNA reads as TGTGCCAGCTCAGAAGGACAGACCACTGAAGCTTTCTTT. It encodes CASSEGQTTEAFF. The entire variable domain, with the rest obtained from reference TRBV18 and TRBJ1-1, is as follows: NAGVMQNPRHLVRRRGQEARLRCSPMKGHSHVYWYRQLPEEGLKFMVYLQKENIIDESGMPKERFSAEFPKEGPSILRIQQVVRGDSAAYFCASSEGQTTEAFFGQGTRLTVV.